A single sample is the source of the 29 T cell receptor beta chains below, sequenced in a study of shared clonotypes between healthy human individuals. The method was immunoSEQ multiplex PCR; TCRdb's version includes in-frame clones alone and lacks a portion of them. Of over 2 million clones listed, just under 95% were seen once; the top ten hold 0.3% to 0.45%. Sequencing used naive CD4+ T cells from PBMCs. As to subset: CD45RA+ positively selected. These receptors were taken from a man younger than 30 in good health. Some clones in this sample may be carry-over from other donors' samples.

The chain uses TRBV5-1 and TRBJ2-5; a weak D match, TRBD1 (6 bases). The CDR3 contains 16 residues. Germline V CDR1 and CDR2: SGHRS, YFSETQ. The V end lost 1 base, the J end lost 0 bases, and 13 bases lay between the germline ends. The CDR3 sequence is CASSLLGQQNQETQYF. CDR3 DNA sequence: TGCGCCAGCAGCTTGTTAGGACAGCAGAACCAAGAGACCCAGTACTTC.

This chain uses TRBV10-3 with TRBJ1-1; D remains unclear. This CDR3 has 15 residues. Per the germline V gene, CDR1 is ENHRY and CDR2 is SYGVKD. V lost 0 bases to trimming and J lost 4 bases, with 12 bases between them. The CDR3 loop reads CAISESLGSGTEAFF. CDR3 nucleotides: TGTGCCATCAGTGAGTCGCTAGGTTCGGGCACTGAAGCTTTCTTT.

The gene calls are TRBV7-9 and TRBJ2-3; D perhaps matches TRBD1 (5 bases). The CDR3 spans 9 residues. Germline CDR1 and CDR2: SEHNR and FQNEAQ (reference sequence). CDR3 sequence: CVPGDTQYF. The CDR3 DNA reads as TGTGTCCCAGGGGATACGCAGTATTTT.

The chain uses TRBV5-4 and TRBJ2-1; 11 bases map to TRBD2. J gave up 7 bases and V 4 bases, and 13 bases lay outside the gene matches. The germline CDR1 and CDR2 sequences are SGHNT and YYREEE (reference sequence). The CDR3 has 17 amino acids. CDR3: CASSGRGSGRAGNEQFF. The CDR3 DNA follows: TGTGCCAGCAGCGGGAGAGGTAGCGGGAGGGCAGGAAATGAGCAGTTCTTC.

This sequence joins TRBV28 and TRBJ2-2, with D perhaps TRBD2 (5 bases). The germline gives CDR1 MDHEN, CDR2 SYDVKM. Trimming left V 4 bases short and J 1 base short, with 13 bases between. The CDR3 extends over 16 amino acids. The CDR3 reads CASSSPKRRNTGELFF. Written as DNA, the CDR3 is TGTGCCAGCAGTTCCCCGAAGCGGAGGAACACCGGGGAGCTGTTTTTT.

The rearrangement links TRBV30 to TRBJ1-3; D gene uncertain. The CDR3 is made up of 14 amino acids. The V end lost 2 bases, the J end lost 8 bases, and 16 bases lay between the germline ends. CDR1 is GTSNPN, CDR2 SVGIG, per germline (reference sequence). The CDR3: CAWSSPGSRDTIYF. The CDR3 coding sequence is TGTGCCTGGAGTTCCCCCGGCAGTCGGGACACCATATATTTT.

The gene calls are TRBV4-3 and TRBJ1-4; TRBD1 matches 8 bases. Germline lookup yields CDR1 LGHNA and CDR2 YSLEER. This CDR3 region has 15 residues. With V trimmed by 0 bases and J by 5 bases, 2 bases remained unmatched. The CDR3 region has the DNA TGCGCCAGCAGCCAAGATGGGACAGGCAATGAAAAACTGTTTTTT. It codes for CASSQDGTGNEKLFF.

The rearrangement joins TRBV2 to TRBJ2-1; tentatively, D is TRBD2 (5 bases). V was shortened by 4 bases and J by 0 bases, with 10 bases between the two germline ends. The CDR3 covers 15 residues. Germline V gene data show CDR1 as SNHLY and CDR2 as FYNNEI. The CDR3 is CASSGRDNSYNEQFF. In nucleotides, the CDR3 is TGTGCCAGCAGTGGTCGGGATAACTCCTACAATGAGCAGTTCTTC.

This clone was counted a single time. The chain recombines TRBV7-2 with TRBJ2-7; 9 bases fit TRBD2. Germline loops: CDR1 SGHTA, CDR2 FQGNSA. CDR3 length equals 14 residues. V trimming: 5 bases; J trimming: 2 bases; junction bases outside the gene matches: 4. As DNA, the CDR3 is TGTGCCAGCAGCCTATTAGCGGGGGCCTACGAGCAGTACTTC. Amino acids: CASSLLAGAYEQYF. The full variable domain, completed using reference TRBV7-2 and TRBJ2-7, is GAGVSQSPSNKVTEKGKDVELRCDPISGHTALYWYRQSLGQGLEFLIYFQGNSAPDKSGLPSDRFSAERTGGSVSTLTIQRTQQEDSAVYLCASSLLAGAYEQYFGPGTRLTVT.

The rearrangement joins TRBV28 to TRBJ1-2; D possibly corresponds to TRBD1 (6 bases). There are 12 residues in the CDR3. Per the germline V gene, CDR1 is MDHEN and CDR2 is SYDVKM. Between the trimmed V and J ends, which lost 7 bases and 3 bases, there was a span of 9 bases. Here the CDR3 reads CASTGAHYGYTF. In DNA, the CDR3 is TGTGCCAGCACGGGGGCGCACTATGGCTACACCTTC.

This clone occurred a few times. This rearrangement joins TRBV4-1 to TRBJ1-2, with D possibly TRBD1 on 5 matching bases. CDR1 is MGHRA and CDR2 is YSYEKL in the germline V gene. The CDR3 length is 14 residues. V was clipped by 5 bases and J by 3 bases, with 13 bases between them. CDR3 sequence (DNA): TGCGCCAGCAGCACCCGACAGAACGACTATGGCTACACCTTC. Amino acids: CASSTRQNDYGYTF.

The chain recombines TRBV7-3 with TRBJ1-1; the match to TRBD1 covers 7 bases. Germline CDR1 and CDR2: SGHTA and FQGTGA. The CDR3 spans 18 residues. With 2 bases clipped from V and 2 bases from J, the junction kept 14 bases outside the gene matches. Here the CDR3 DNA reads TGTGCCAGCAGCTTAGGTGGGACAGCCACTCGTAAAAACACTGAAGCTTTCTTT. This encodes CASSLGGTATRKNTEAFF. The variable domain in full, completed from reference TRBV7-3 and TRBJ1-1, reads GAGVSQTPSNKVTEKGKYVELRCDPISGHTALYWYRQSLGQGPEFLIYFQGTGAADDSGLPNDRFFAVRPEGSVSTLKIQRTERGDSAVYLCASSLGGTATRKNTEAFFGQGTRLTVV.

This clone was observed a single time. The genes are TRBV6-5 and TRBJ2-5, with D maybe TRBD1 (6 bases). The CDR3 is 12 amino acids. Per germline, CDR1 MNHEY and CDR2 SVGAGI. Trimming stripped 7 bases from V and 5 bases from J, with 11 bases between. The CDR3 protein is CASKQGGETQYF. The DNA for the CDR3 is TGTGCCAGCAAACAGGGCGGGGAGACCCAGTACTTC.

The V call is TRBV2, the J call TRBJ1-3; D unresolved. The CDR3 covers 17 residues. The V end was cut by 4 bases, the J end by 0 bases, with 16 bases between. The V gene's germline CDR1 is SNHLY and CDR2 FYNNEI. CDR3 residues: CASSGPRTGNSGNTIYF. CDR3 DNA: TGTGCCAGCAGTGGCCCTCGGACGGGGAACTCTGGAAACACCATATATTTT. Filled out from reference TRBV2 and TRBJ1-3, the complete variable domain reads EPEVTQTPSHQVTQMGQEVILRCVPISNHLYFYWYRQILGQKVEFLVSFYNNEISEKSEIFDDQFSVERPDGSNFTLKIRSTKLEDSAMYFCASSGPRTGNSGNTIYFGEGSWLTVV.

This clone is a singleton in its sample. This chain joins TRBV5-6 and TRBJ1-5; 7 positions agree with TRBD1. The CDR3 contains 18 residues. CDR1 SGHDT and CDR2 YYEEEE come from the germline V gene. J was trimmed by 5 bases and V by 3 bases; bases with no gene match: 17. CDR3: CASSSRSKVDRAHQPQHF. The DNA for the CDR3 is TGTGCCAGCAGCTCCCGATCGAAGGTAGACAGGGCCCATCAGCCCCAGCATTTT.

The chain employs TRBV28 and TRBJ1-3; D remains ambiguous. Trimming shortened V by 6 bases and J by 0 bases, and 9 bases separated the two germline ends. Germline-derived CDR1 and CDR2 are MDHEN and SYDVKM. The CDR3 consists of 14 residues. CDR3 sequence: CASSQVVSGNTIYF. The CDR3, as DNA: TGTGCCAGCAGCCAGGTCGTCTCTGGAAACACCATATATTTT.

The CDR3 here is CASSTLAGEEDTQYF. CDR3 DNA sequence: TGTGCCAGCAGCACACTAGCGGGAGAGGAAGATACGCAGTATTTT. The V call is TRBV28, the J call TRBJ2-3; 11 bases match TRBD2. Germline CDR1 MDHEN, CDR2 SYDVKM. The ends lost 6 bases at V and 5 bases at J; junction bases unmatched: 7. The CDR3 has 15 residues.

The J gene is TRBJ2-7, the V gene TRBV11-2; no definite D call. The germline V gene encodes CDR1 SGHAT and CDR2 FQNNGV. The CDR3 loop spans 14 amino acids. V dropped 3 bases and J dropped 2 bases, with 11 bases sitting between them. The CDR3: CASSFRDVTYEQYF. CDR3 bases: TGTGCCAGCAGCTTCCGAGACGTTACCTACGAGCAGTACTTC.

The V gene is TRBV2, the J gene TRBJ1-4; D perhaps matches TRBD1 (5 bases). In germline, CDR1 is SNHLY, CDR2 FYNNEI. Trimming removed 3 bases at V and 6 bases at J, with 11 bases between. The CDR3 covers 14 residues. The CDR3 DNA sequence: TGTGCCAGCAGTGACAGGCGGGGGGATGAAAAACTGTTTTTT. Translation: CASSDRRGDEKLFF.

The chain is built from TRBV15 and TRBJ1-5; D gene unclear. Trimming took off 0 bases at V and 5 bases at J, with 8 bases between the two ends. The CDR3 loop spans 14 amino acids. Germline CDR1 reads LNHNV; CDR2 reads YYDKDF (reference sequence). The CDR3 DNA reads as TGTGCCACCAGCAGAGACGACAAAGATCAGCCCCAGCATTTT. The encoded protein is CATSRDDKDQPQHF.

The J gene is TRBJ2-1, the V gene TRBV5-1; D unclear. Germline V gene data show CDR1 as SGHRS and CDR2 as YFSETQ. Trimming shortened V by 0 bases and J by 6 bases, and 10 bases separated the two germline ends. There are 14 residues in the CDR3. CDR3 amino acids: CASSLALAGNEQFF. In nucleotides, the CDR3 is TGCGCCAGCAGCTTGGCTCTGGCTGGCAATGAGCAGTTCTTC.

The V call is TRBV6-5, the J call TRBJ2-5; 7 bases fit TRBD1. TRBJ2-7 explains the end of the DNA better; the J call may be wrong. Germline assignment: CDR1 MNHEY and CDR2 SVGAGI. This CDR3 has 14 amino acids. CDR3 sequence reads: CASSKPGGSYEQYF. The DNA for the CDR3 is TGTGCCAGCAGTAAACCAGGGGGCTCCTACGAGCAGTACTTC.

This chain joins TRBV28 and TRBJ2-6, with a weak D call TRBD1 (6 bases). The V end lost 4 bases, the J end lost 0 bases, and 13 bases lay between the germline ends. The length of the CDR3 is 17 residues. CDR1 is MDHEN, CDR2 SYDVKM, per germline. The CDR3 region is CASSSPWTDSGANVLTF. The CDR3 nucleotides are TGTGCCAGCAGTTCCCCCTGGACAGACTCTGGGGCCAACGTCCTGACTTTC.

Concerning this clone: The junction shows a germline mismatch at one end, possibly a read error. CDR3 nucleotide sequence: TGTGCCAGCAGCCCCGGAGGCCCTGGGGCCAACGTCCTGATTTTC. Encoded protein: CASSPGGPGANVLIF. The rearrangement links TRBV7-3 to TRBJ2-6; either TRBD1 or TRBD2 may supply D (5 bases each). CDR1 is SGHTA, CDR2 FQGTGA, per germline. The CDR3 consists of 15 residues.

The chain joins TRBV5-4 to TRBJ2-7; D is unresolved. Trimming cost V 5 bases and J 2 bases, with 14 bases left between them. Germline values: CDR1 SGHNT, CDR2 YYREEE (reference sequence). The CDR3 is 14 amino acids. CDR3 residues: CASSFSGGAYEQYF. CDR3 DNA: TGTGCCAGCAGTTTCTCGGGTGGAGCCTACGAGCAGTACTTC.

The rearrangement uses TRBV7-2 and TRBJ2-3; D is possibly TRBD2 (6 bases). The CDR3 has 16 residues. Deletions cut 7 bases from V and 1 base from J, with 18 bases between. Looked up from germline, CDR1 is SGHTA and CDR2 is FQGNSA. The CDR3 DNA reads TGTGCCAGCATCCAACGGTGGGCTAGCGGCACAGATACGCAGTATTTT. Translated, it gives CASIQRWASGTDTQYF.

Concerning this clone: At one boundary the junction diverges from the germline segment, which might be a read error. This chain joins TRBV2 and TRBJ1-2, with 7 bases matching TRBD1. The CDR3 runs to 11 residues. CDR1 is SNHLY, CDR2 FYNNEI, per germline. CDR3 nucleotides: TGTGCCAGCAGGGAAGGGGGCGGCTACACCTTC. This translates into CASREGGGYTF.

The chain links TRBV5-1 to TRBJ2-2, with 9 bases that match TRBD2. The V and J ends lost 4 bases and 6 bases, in that order; junction bases with no gene match: 10. This CDR3 region has 16 residues. CDR1 and CDR2 from the germline V gene are SGHRS and YFSETQ. The CDR3 protein is CASSLNSGRRAGELFF. The CDR3 DNA is TGCGCCAGCAGCCTAAATAGCGGGAGAAGGGCCGGGGAGCTGTTTTTT.

The chain is built from TRBV5-1 and TRBJ2-7, with no clear D. The V gene's germline CDR1 is SGHRS and CDR2 YFSETQ. The length of the CDR3 is 16 residues. V was cut by 1 base and J by 3 bases, with 17 bases left in between. CDR3 in amino acids: CASSLQPQNSFYEQYF. As DNA, the CDR3 is TGCGCCAGCAGCTTGCAGCCCCAGAACAGTTTCTACGAGCAGTACTTC.